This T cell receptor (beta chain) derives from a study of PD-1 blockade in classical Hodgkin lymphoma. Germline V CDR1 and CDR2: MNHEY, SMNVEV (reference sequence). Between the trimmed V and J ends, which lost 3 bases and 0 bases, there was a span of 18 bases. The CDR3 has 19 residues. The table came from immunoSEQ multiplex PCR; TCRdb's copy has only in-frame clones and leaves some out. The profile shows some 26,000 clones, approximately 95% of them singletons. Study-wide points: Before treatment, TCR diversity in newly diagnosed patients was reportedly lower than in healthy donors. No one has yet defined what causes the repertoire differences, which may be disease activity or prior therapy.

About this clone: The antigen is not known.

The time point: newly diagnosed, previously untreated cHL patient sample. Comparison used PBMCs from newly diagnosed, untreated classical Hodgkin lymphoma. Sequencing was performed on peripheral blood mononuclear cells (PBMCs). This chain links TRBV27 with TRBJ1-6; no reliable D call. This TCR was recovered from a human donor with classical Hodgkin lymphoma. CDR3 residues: CASSFEVPAGSSYNSPLHF. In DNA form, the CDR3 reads TGTGCCAGCAGTTTCGAGGTTCCGGCAGGTAGCTCCTATAATTCACCCCTCCACTTT.